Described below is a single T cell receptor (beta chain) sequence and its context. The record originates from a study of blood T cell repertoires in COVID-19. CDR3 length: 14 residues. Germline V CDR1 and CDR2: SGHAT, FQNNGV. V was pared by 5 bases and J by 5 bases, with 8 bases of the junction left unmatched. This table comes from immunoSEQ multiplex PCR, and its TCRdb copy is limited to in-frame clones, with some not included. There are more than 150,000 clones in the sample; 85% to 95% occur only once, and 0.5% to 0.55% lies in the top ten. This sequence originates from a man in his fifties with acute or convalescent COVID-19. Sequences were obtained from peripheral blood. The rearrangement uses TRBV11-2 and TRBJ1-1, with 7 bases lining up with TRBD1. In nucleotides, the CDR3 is TGTGCCAGCAGCCCCTGGACAGGAGGGACTGAAGCTTTCTTT. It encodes CASSPWTGGTEAFF.